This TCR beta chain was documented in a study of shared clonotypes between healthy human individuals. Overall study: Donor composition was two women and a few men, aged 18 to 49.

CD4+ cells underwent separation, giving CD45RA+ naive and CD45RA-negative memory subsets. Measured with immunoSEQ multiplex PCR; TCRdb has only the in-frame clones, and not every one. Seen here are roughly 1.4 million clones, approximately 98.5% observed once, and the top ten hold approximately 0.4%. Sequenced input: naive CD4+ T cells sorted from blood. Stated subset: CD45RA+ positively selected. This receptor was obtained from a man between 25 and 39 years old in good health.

The CDR3 is CASSFLGTGEEKLFF. The CDR3 DNA sequence: TGCGCCAGCAGCTTTTTGGGGACAGGGGAAGAAAAACTGTTTTTT. The genes are TRBV5-1 and TRBJ1-4; 10 nucleotides line up with TRBD1. The germline V gene encodes CDR1 SGHRS and CDR2 YFSETQ. The CDR3 is 15 residues long. The J segment lost 8 bases and the V segment lost 2 bases, leaving 6 bases of the junction unmatched.